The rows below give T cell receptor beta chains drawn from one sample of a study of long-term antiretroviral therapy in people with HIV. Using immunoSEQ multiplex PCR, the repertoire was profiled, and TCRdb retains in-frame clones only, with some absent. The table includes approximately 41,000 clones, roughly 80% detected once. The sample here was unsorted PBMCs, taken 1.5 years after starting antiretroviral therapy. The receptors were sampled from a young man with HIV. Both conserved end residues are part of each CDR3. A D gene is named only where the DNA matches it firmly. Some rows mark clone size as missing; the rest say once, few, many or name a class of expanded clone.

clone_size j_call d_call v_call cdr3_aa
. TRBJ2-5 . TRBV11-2 CASSLDLGSGIATQYF
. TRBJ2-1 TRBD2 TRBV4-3 CASSQDWTSGVSAYNEQFF
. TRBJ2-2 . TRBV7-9 CASSALTSGELFF
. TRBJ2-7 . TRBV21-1 CAIDRVTAYEQYF
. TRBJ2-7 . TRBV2 CASSDFRGRGKLYEQYF
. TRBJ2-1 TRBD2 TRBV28 CASSGGVGKNEQFF
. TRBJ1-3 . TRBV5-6 CASSWTDSGNTIYF
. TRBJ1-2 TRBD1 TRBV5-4 CASSTRDRGQSYGYTF
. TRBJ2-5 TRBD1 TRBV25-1 CASSGTGKETQYF
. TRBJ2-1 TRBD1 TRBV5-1 CASSPSRTGPYNEQFF
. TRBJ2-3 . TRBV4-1 CASSQDGYSTDTQYF
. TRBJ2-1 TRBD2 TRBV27 CASSFTSGSINEQFF
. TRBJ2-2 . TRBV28 CASSLAGRGTGELFF
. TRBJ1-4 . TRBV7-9 CASSLKEGDNEKLFF
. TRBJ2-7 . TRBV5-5 CASSLSSGLGIREQYF
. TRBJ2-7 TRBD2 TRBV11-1 CASSRRGGSNYEQYF
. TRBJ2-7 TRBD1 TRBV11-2 CASTTQGVLGQTYEQYF
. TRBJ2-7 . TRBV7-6 CASSLGGPGEQYF
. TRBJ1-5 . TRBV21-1 CASSKAVEHSSNQPQHF
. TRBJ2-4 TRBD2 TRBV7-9 CASSRLAGGLAKNIQYF
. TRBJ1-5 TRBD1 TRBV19 CASTPDRGFNQPQHF
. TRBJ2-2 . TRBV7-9 CASSLTGPRGRRTGELFF
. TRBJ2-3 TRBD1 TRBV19 CGTGPMDTQYF
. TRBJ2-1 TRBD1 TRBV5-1 CASSRTGSYNEQFF
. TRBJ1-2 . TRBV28 CASSRNRVTF
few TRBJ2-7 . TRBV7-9 CASSNNYEQYF
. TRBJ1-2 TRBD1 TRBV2 CASSENGDRIYGYTF
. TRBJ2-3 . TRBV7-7 CASSSDYGADTQYF
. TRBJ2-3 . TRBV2 CASSDTGMGTDTQYF
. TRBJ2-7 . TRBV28 CASTPGDKYEQYF
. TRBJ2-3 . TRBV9 CASSVATASDTQYF
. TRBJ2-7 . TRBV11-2 CASSLEARHYEQYF
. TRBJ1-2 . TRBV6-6 CASRGAATNYGYTF
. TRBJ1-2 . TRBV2 CASSESRVGYGYTF
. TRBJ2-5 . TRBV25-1 CASRPATPQETQYF
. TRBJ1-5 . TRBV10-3 CAISESAGPMGNQPQHF
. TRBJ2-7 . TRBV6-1 CASSELRSDEQYF
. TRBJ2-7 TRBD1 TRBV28 CASSYGQAPYEQYF
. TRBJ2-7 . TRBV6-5 CASSYLEGYEQYF
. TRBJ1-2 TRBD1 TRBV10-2 CASSPTGAVDGYTF
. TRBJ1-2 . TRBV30 CAWRENYGYTF
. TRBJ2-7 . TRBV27 CASSNRLTLGEQYF
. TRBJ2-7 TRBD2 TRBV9 CASSVAGGRTYEQYF
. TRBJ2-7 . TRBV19 CASSIYWGAYEQYF
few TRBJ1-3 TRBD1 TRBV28 CASSLWAGGGNTIYF
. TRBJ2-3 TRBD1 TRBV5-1 CASRSTGTGDNSCTDTQYF
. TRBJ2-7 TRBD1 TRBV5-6 CASSLGQGSYEQYF
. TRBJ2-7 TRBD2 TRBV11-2 CASSWLAGGNEQYF
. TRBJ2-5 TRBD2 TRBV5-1 CASSARTSGMTETQYF
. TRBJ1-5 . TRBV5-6 CASSLYRDQPQHF
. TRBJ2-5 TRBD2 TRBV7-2 CASSAGLAGGKTQYF
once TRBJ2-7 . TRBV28 CASTQMWDEQYF
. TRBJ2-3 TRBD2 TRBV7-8 CASSSQTSGRADTQYF
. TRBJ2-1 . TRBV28 CASSLVFDNEQFF
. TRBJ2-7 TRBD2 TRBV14 CASSSSGSAEQYF